This T cell receptor beta chain was found in a study of control samples from healthy donors and cancer patients. The table came from immunoSEQ multiplex PCR; TCRdb's copy has only in-frame clones and leaves some out. The sample consists of some 110,000 clones, 83% of them appearing once. V gave up 8 bases and J gave up 4 bases, with 17 bases separating them. Germline lookup yields CDR1 MDHEN and CDR2 SYDVKM. The CDR3 extends over 14 amino acids. The sequencing input was blood. The TCR sequence derives from a woman aged 50 to 60 in good health. The chain has TRBV28 and TRBJ1-2; a possible D gene is TRBD1 (6 bases). The CDR3 nucleotides are TGTGCCAGCGTCCGGCAGGGGTTCTCCTATGGCTACACCTTC. Its protein is CASVRQGFSYGYTF.